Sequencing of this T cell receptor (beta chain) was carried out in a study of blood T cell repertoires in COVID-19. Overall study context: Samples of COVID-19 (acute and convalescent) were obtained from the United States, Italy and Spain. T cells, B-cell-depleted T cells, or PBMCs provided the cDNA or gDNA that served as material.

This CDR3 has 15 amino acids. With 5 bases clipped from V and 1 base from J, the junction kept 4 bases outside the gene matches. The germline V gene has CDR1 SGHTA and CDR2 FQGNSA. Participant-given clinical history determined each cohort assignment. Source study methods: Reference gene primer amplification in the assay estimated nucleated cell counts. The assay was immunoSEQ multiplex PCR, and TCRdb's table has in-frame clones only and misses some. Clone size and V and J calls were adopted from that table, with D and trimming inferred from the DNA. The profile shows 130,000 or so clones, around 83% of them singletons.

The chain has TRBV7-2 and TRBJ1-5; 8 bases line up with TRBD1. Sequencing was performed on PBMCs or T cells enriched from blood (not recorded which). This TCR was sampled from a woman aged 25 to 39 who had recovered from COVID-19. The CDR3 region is CASSADRGSNQPQHF. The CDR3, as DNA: TGTGCCAGCAGCGCCGACAGGGGAAGCAATCAGCCCCAGCATTTT. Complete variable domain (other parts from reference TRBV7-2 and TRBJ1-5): GAGVSQSPSNKVTEKGKDVELRCDPISGHTALYWYRQSLGQGLEFLIYFQGNSAPDKSGLPSDRFSAERTGGSVSTLTIQRTQQEDSAVYLCASSADRGSNQPQHFGDGTRLSIL.